The present entry profiles one T cell receptor beta chain with its context. Its antigen target is currently unknown. No much larger clonotype is one base removed from it; base qualities were not supplied. Interpreted using the paper, the time point label stands for: cycle 1 day 1 (C1D1), immediately before nivolumab initiation. Every trial patient had relapsed after autologous stem cell transplantation, and cohorts A, B and C differed in prior brentuximab vedotin exposure. A total of 50 to 70 patients with relapsed/refractory classical Hodgkin lymphoma made up the trial cohort, and each patient's best overall response was complete response, partial response or progressive disease. Trial patients were treated with single-agent nivolumab in the multi-cohort phase II CheckMate 205 trial. An independent review committee assessed best overall response using the 2007 International Working Group response criteria. PBMCs from the trial were collected at three points: immediately before nivolumab initiation (C1D1), and during therapy at cycle 2 day 1 and cycle 4 day 1. Peripheral blood was collected in 8 mL Vacutainer Cell Preparation Tubes, from which PBMCs were isolated by centrifugation and then cryopreserved.

The source of the sample is a study of PD-1 blockade in classical Hodgkin lymphoma (TCRdb year 2020). Background for the entire study: Nivolumab dosing was 3 mg/kg intravenously every 2 weeks, continuing until either disease progression or unacceptable toxicity. A peripheral blood immune signature of response to PD-1 blockade in classical Hodgkin lymphoma was defined using TCR beta sequencing and CyTOF.

CDR1 and CDR2, looked up from the germline V gene, are SGHTA and FQGNSA. Spanning cysteine to phenylalanine, the CDR3 consists of 14 amino acids. The read is trimmed to its CDR3 DNA, 42 bases read in frame from base 1. Trimming takes 4 bases from V and 10 bases from J, and the germline ends sit 14 bases apart. Genomic DNA was isolated using the Qiagen DNeasy kit from unsorted PBMCs as well as from negatively selected CD4+ and CD8+ fractions. TCR beta CDR3 regions were amplified by immunoSEQ multiplex PCR using primers annealing to V and J segments. Amplification bias was minimized using a synthetic immune receptor repertoire, and residual bias was removed computationally after sequencing. The paper's data handling went like this. Custom Python scripts were used to quantify repertoire diversity as the Shannon entropy index. The unsorted, CD4+ and CD8+ repertoires were each analyzed separately, with the exception of combined analyses, where CD4+ and CD8+ sequences were merged in silico. A clone was considered expanded if an increase in frequency of at least 2-fold after treatment relative to C1D1 was found, and a pseudocount of 0.5 was applied to clones undetected at baseline. Clones with 0 or 1 copy at C1D1 were classified as singleton clones, and clones with 2 or more copies were classified as non-singleton clones. Clones expanded in unsorted samples were labelled as CD4+, CD8+ or unknown by matching protein sequences in sorted samples from the same patient. Wilcoxon tests on paired samples were used to test changes in diversity from C1D1 to C4D1. This immuneACCESS table, as held by TCRdb, lists in-frame sequences with V and J called but not all clones. Of the missing ones, under half trace to an unresolved V gene in checked studies; the others have no known cause. The V and J calls and clone size come from that table; D and trimming were worked out from the DNA. The sample table contains around 20,000 clones; only one count was recorded for 80% of them. The ten most abundant clones make up about 24% of the sample.

Study-wide conclusions, independent of this receptor: The study was restricted to a single clinical trial cohort, and the causes of repertoire differences, possibly disease activity or prior therapy, were left undefined. Baseline TCR diversity was reported to be lower in newly diagnosed patients than in healthy donors and to be lower still in relapsed/refractory patients. CD4+ but not CD8+ TCR diversity rose significantly by C4D1 (p=0.0027 vs p=0.16), most apparent in complete responders (p=0.02). Patients starting nivolumab less than 1 year after ASCT had lower diversity and were excluded from later analyses to avoid confounding by immune reconstitution. Trial patients achieving complete response had baseline diversity similar to newly diagnosed patients, whereas partial responders and progressors had significantly lower diversity.

The sequencing used peripheral blood mononuclear cells (PBMCs), collected at baseline. The sequence derives from a human donor with classical Hodgkin lymphoma. The chain is encoded by TRBV7-2 joined to TRBJ1-6; TRBD1 is perhaps the D gene, given 5 matching bases. The CDR3 protein is CASSWGNRGSPLHF. Here is the DNA: TGTGCCAGCAGCTGGGGGAACCGGGGATCACCCCTCCACTTT.